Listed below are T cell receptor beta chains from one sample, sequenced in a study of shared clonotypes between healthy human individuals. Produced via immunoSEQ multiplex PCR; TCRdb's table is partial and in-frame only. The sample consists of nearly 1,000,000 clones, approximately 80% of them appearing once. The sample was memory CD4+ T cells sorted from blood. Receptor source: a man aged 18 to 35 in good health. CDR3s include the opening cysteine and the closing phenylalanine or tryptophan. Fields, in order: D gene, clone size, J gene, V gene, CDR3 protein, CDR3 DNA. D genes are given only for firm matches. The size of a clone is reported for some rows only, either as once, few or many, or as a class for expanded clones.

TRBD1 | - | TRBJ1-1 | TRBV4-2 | CASSQMGQGGTEAFF | TGTGCCAGCAGCCAAATGGGACAGGGAGGCACTGAAGCTTTCTTT
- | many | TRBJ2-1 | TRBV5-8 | CASSFRGRIGNEQFF | TGTGCCAGCAGCTTTCGAGGGCGTATTGGCAATGAGCAGTTCTTC
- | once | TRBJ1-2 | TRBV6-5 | CASSYGDGYTF | TGTGCCAGCAGTTATGGGGATGGCTACACCTTC
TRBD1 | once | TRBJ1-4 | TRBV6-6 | CASSSRQGNGKLFF | TGTGCCAGCAGTTCGCGACAGGGAAACGGAAAACTGTTTTTT
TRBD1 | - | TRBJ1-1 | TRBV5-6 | CASRATGGKTEAFF | TGTGCCAGCAGAGCTACAGGGGGGAAGACTGAAGCTTTCTTT
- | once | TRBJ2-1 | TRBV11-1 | CASSSRYLGSYNEQFF | TGTGCCAGCAGCTCGAGGTACCTGGGCTCCTACAATGAGCAGTTCTTC
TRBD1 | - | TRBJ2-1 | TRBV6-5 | CASSAGTGEYNEQFF | TGTGCCAGCAGCGCCGGGACAGGGGAATACAATGAGCAGTTCTTC
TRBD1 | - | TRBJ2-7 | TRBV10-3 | CAISAGTDDEQYF | TGTGCCATCAGTGCGGGGACAGATGACGAGCAGTACTTC
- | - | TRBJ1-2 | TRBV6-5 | CASSYGGRGNYGYTF | TGTGCCAGCAGTTACGGGGGGAGGGGGAACTATGGCTACACCTTC
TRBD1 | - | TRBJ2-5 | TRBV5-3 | CARSTVDCTRQGSPSQETQYF | TGTGCCAGAAGTACGGTGGACTGCACCCGACAGGGGTCACCTAGTCAAGAGACCCAGTACTTC
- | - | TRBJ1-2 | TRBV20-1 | CSAVTNYGYTF | TGCAGTGCCGTAACGAACTATGGCTACACCTTC
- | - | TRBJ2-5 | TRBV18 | CASSPPVADKETQYF | TGTGCCAGCTCACCACCGGTAGCGGACAAAGAGACCCAGTACTTC
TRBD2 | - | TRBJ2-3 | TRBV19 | CASSREAGIITDTQYF | TGTGCCAGTAGTCGGGAAGCGGGGATAATCACAGATACGCAGTATTTT
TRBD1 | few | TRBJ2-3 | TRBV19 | CASSRRGPPSTDTQYF | TGTGCCAGTAGTCGCAGGGGGCCCCCATCGACAGATACGCAGTATTTT
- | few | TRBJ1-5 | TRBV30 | CAWSITSGAQPQHF | TGTGCCTGGAGTATTACGTCAGGGGCTCAGCCCCAGCATTTT
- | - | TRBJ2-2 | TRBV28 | CASSPPRGNTGELFF | TGTGCCAGCAGTCCCCCCAGGGGGAACACCGGGGAGCTGTTTTTT
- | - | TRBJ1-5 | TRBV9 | CASSVNPIEEGQPQHF | TGTGCCAGCAGCGTCAACCCGATCGAGGAGGGTCAGCCCCAGCATTTT
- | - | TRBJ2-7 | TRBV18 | CASSPIGSYEQYF | TGTGCCAGCTCACCCATCGGCTCCTACGAGCAGTACTTC
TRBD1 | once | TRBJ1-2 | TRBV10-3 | CAISEYPGQASYGYTF | TGTGCCATCAGTGAGTACCCGGGACAGGCCTCCTATGGCTACACCTTC
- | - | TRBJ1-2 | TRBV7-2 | CASSFKGYGYTF | TGTGCCAGCAGCTTTAAAGGGTATGGCTACACCTTC
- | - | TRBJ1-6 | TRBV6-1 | CASSEGDRFNSPLHF | TGTGCCAGCAGTGAGGGAGACAGGTTTAATTCACCCCTCCACTTT
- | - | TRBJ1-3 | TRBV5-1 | CASSLAGFGNTIYF | TGCGCCAGCAGCTTGGCAGGGTTTGGAAACACCATATATTTT
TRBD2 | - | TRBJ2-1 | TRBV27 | CASSPISGRNYNEQFF | TGTGCCAGCAGTCCGATCAGCGGGAGAAATTACAATGAGCAGTTCTTC
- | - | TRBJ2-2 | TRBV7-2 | CASTPTIGELFF | TGTGCCAGCACCCCGACGATCGGGGAGCTGTTTTTT
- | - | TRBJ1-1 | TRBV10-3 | CAISDSFSEAFF | TGTGCCATCAGTGATTCATTCTCTGAAGCTTTCTTT
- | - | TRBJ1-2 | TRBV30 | CASNVEGPLAYGYTF | TGTGCCTCGAACGTTGAGGGCCCCTTGGCCTATGGCTACACCTTC
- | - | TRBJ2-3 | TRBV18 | CASSRAGGVGTDTQYF | TGTGCCAGCTCACGGGCCGGAGGCGTAGGCACAGATACGCAGTATTTT
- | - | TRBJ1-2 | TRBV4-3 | CASSQGRQSYGYTF | TGCGCCAGCAGCCAAGGTCGACAGAGCTATGGCTACACCTTC
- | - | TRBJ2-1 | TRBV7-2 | CASSLGWEQFF | TGTGCCAGCAGCTTAGGCTGGGAGCAGTTCTTC
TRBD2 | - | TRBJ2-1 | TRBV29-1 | CSARLAGDHEQFF | TGCAGCGCTAGACTAGCGGGGGACCATGAGCAGTTCTTC